This TCR beta chain was recovered during a study of cytomegalovirus exposure and HLA in healthy donors. Study-wide results and limits: TCR beta chain V- and J-gene trimming was linked, in a later analysis, to a missense variant in DCLRE1C.

Germline CDR1 is SGHAT and CDR2 is FQNNGV. V lost 1 base to trimming and J lost 3 bases, with 7 bases between them. The CDR3 consists of 14 residues. As concerns this clone: Its cognate antigen is unknown.

Primers included in the PCR were 60 Vbeta and 13 Jbeta primers. Assay used: immunoSEQ multiplex PCR; TCRdb lists only in-frame clones, some missing. The sample consists of about 150,000 clones, 75% to 80% of them appearing once. The sequencing sample was made of PBMCs. The clonotype originates from a woman aged 25-40 years in good health and CMV-seronegative. The chain recombines TRBV11-2 with TRBJ1-3; the D is unclear. The CDR3 nucleotides read TGTGCCAGCAGCTTAGGCGACTTTGGAAACACCATATATTTT. This translates into CASSLGDFGNTIYF. Based on the CDR3 plus reference TRBV11-2 and TRBJ1-3, the full variable domain is EAGVAQSPRYKIIEKRQSVAFWCNPISGHATLYWYQQILGQGPKLLIQFQNNGVVDDSQLPKDRFSAERLKGVDSTLKIQPAKLEDSAVYLCASSLGDFGNTIYFGEGSWLTVV.